This TCR beta chain was profiled in a study of CD8+CD57+ T cells in acquired aplastic anemia. Study-wide context: The average for DNA from sorted CD4+ and CD8+ cells was roughly 3 ug.

Germline assignment: CDR1 SGHVS and CDR2 FNYEAQ. This CDR3 contains 14 residues. Trimming shortened V by 6 bases and J by 1 base, and 13 bases separated the two germline ends. Patients who underwent sequencing had shown CD8+CD57+ cell expansion by flow cytometry. There was no therapy given to any patient before the blood sampling took place. Genomic DNA templated the TCR beta VDJ and CDR3 profiling. Each CDR3 protein gets one entry after TCRdb re-called the reads with MiXCR. The table has under 200,000 distinct CDR3 sequences, 40% to 50% seen once. This chain connects TRBV7-6 to TRBJ2-7, with D possibly matching TRBD2 (6 bases). The sample consisted of sorted CD4+, CD8+, or CD8+CD57+ T cells (not recorded which) from PBMCs. This receptor was identified in a human donor with aplastic anemia. The CDR3 spells CASRPGAKSYEQYF. DNA of the CDR3: TGTGCCAGCAGACCGGGAGCAAAATCCTACGAGCAGTACTTC.